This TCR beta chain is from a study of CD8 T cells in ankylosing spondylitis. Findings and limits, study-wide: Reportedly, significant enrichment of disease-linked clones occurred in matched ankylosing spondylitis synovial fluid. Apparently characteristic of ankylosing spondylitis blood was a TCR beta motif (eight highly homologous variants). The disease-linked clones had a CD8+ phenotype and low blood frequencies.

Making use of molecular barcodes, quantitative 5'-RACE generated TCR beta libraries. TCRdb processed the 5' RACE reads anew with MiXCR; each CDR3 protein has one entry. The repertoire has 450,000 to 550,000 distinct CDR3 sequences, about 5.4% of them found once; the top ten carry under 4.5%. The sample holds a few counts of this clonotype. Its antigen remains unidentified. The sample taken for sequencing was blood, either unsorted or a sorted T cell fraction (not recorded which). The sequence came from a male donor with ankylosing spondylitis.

The CDR3 sequence: CASSPDQYTEAFF. The CDR3, as DNA: TGTGCCAGCTCACCGGACCAGTACACTGAAGCTTTCTTT. The rearrangement uses TRBV18 and TRBJ1-1; D is unclear. The V end lost 3 bases, the J end lost 3 bases, and 8 bases lay between the germline ends. The CDR3 is 13 residues long. Germline CDR1 KGHSH, CDR2 LQKENI.